This record looks at one T cell receptor (beta chain) sequence and its context. Its target is unknown. The data originate from a study of beta chain features in type 1 diabetes. Across the whole study: The number of sorted cells examined across all samples was some 99 million. Study observations and caveats: There was no resolution here of whether HLA type influences TCRB rearrangement.

Cells sorted by CD45RO/CCR7/CD25/CD127/CD95/CD27 comprised CD4+ naive, central memory, regulatory and stem cell-like memory cells. Germline V gene data show CDR1 as SGHTA and CDR2 as FQGNSA. The CDR3 is 17 residues long. V dropped 5 bases and J dropped 2 bases, with 20 bases sitting between them. cDNA synthesis used the whole RNA isolate, giving expressed TCRB sequences. Method: immunoSEQ multiplex PCR; TCRdb's copy keeps in-frame clones and lacks some. The sample has around 300,000 clones; approximately 10% are singletons. The sequenced material came from naive CD4+ T cells from blood. The TCR comes from a woman aged 25-40 years in good health. The rearrangement uses TRBV7-2 and TRBJ2-3, with no clear D. DNA for the CDR3: TGTGCCAGCAGCCTCGTGGGTAGCACCGATTTCACAGATACGCAGTATTTT. Its translation is CASSLVGSTDFTDTQYF.